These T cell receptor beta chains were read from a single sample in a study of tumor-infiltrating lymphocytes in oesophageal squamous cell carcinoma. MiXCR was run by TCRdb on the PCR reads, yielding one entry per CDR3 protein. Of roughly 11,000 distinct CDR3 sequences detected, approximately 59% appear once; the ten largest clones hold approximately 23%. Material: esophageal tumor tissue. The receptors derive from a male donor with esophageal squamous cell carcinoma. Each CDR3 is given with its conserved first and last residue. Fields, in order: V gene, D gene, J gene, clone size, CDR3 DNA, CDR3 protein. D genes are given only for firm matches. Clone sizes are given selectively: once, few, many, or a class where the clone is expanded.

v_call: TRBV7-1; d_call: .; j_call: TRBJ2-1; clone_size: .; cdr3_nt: TGTGCCAGCAGCTCTTTTCGGGGGAGTAATGAGCAGTTCTTC; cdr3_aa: CASSSFRGSNEQFF
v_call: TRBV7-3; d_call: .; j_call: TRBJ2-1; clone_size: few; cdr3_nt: TGTGCCAGCAGCTCAAGTGGGGGTTCCTACAATGAGCAGTTCTTC; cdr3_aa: CASSSSGGSYNEQFF
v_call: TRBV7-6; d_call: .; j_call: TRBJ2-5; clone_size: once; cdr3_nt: TGTGCCAGCAGCCAACAGGAAGAGACCCAGTACTTC; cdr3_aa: CASSQQEETQYF
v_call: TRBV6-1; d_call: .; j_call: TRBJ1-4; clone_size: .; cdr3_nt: TGTGCCAGCAGTGAAGCGCAAAGGGTGATTAATGAAAAACTGTTTTTT; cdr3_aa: CASSEAQRVINEKLFF
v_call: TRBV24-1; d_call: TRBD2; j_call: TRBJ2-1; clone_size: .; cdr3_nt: TGTGCCACCAGTGATCCGCAGGGACTAGAACGGAATGAGCAGTTCTTC; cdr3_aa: CATSDPQGLERNEQFF
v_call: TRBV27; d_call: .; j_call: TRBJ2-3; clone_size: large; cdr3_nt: TGTGCCAGCAGTCCCAACACAGATACGCAGTATTTT; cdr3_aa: CASSPNTDTQYF
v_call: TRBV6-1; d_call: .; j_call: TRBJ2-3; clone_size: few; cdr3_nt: TGTGCCAGCAGTGAGGGGGCGGGGAGCACAGATACGCAGTATTTT; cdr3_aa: CASSEGAGSTDTQYF
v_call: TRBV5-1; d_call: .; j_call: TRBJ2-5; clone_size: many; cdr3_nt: TGCGCCAGCAGCCAATCCATGTCGCAAGAGACCCAGTACTTC; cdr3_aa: CASSQSMSQETQYF
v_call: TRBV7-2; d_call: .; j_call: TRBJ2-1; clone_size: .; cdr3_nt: TGTGCCAGCAGTTTCTCAACATGGGCCGGGAATGAGCAGTTCTTC; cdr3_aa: CASSFSTWAGNEQFF
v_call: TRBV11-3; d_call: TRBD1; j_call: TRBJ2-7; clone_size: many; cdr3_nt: TGTGCCAGCAGCTTATATCCGATCAGAGGGACAGTCTCCTACGAGCAGTACTTC; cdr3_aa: CASSLYPIRGTVSYEQYF
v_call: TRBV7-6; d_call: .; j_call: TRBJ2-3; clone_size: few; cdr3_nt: TGTGCCAGCAGCATAGCAGGTTCTAGCACAGATACGCAGTATTTT; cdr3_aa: CASSIAGSSTDTQYF
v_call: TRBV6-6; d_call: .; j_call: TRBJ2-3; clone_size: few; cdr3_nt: TGTGCCAGCAGTTACTCGATCGGCTGGCTCACAGATACGCAGTATTTT; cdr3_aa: CASSYSIGWLTDTQYF
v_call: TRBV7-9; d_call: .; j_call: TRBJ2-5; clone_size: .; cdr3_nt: TGTGCCAGCAGCGGTAGGGGGGAAGAGACCCAGTACTTC; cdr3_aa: CASSGRGEETQYF
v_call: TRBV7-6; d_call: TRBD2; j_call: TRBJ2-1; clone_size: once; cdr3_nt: TGTGCCAGCAGCTTGGGTCGGACTAGCAGAAGCTCCTACAATGAGCAGTTCTTC; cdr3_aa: CASSLGRTSRSSYNEQFF
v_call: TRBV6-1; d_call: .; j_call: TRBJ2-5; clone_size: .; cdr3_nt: TGTGCCAGCAGTCCACTGGTCTCCTACAATGAGCAGTACTTC; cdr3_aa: CASSPLVSYNEQYF
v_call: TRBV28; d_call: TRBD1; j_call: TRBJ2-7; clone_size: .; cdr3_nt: TGTGCCAGCAGATCCCGGACAGGGGGCTCCTACGAGCAGTACTTC; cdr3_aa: CASRSRTGGSYEQYF
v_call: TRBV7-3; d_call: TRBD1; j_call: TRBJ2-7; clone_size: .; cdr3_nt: TGTGCCAGCAGCATAAACAGGGGGATGCAGTACTTC; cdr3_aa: CASSINRGMQYF
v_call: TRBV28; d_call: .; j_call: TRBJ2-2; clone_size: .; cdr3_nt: TGTGCCAGCAGTAGTCGGAGGGCCCGCACCGGGGAGCTGTTTTTT; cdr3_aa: CASSSRRARTGELFF
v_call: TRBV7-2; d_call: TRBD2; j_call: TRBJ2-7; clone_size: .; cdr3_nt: TGTGCCAGCAGTCAGCGGGAGGGGCCCTACGAGCAGTACTTC; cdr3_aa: CASSQREGPYEQYF
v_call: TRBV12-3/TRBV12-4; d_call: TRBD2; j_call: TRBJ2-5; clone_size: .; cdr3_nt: TGTGCCAGTGGACTAGCGCGGGGAGAGACCCAGTACTTC; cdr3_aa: CASGLARGETQYF
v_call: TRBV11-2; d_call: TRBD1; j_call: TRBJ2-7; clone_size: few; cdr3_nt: TGTGCCAGCAGCCCGAGTCGAGGGGGCGGTGAGCAGTACTTC; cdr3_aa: CASSPSRGGGEQYF
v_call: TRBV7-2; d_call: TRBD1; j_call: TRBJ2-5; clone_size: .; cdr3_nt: TGTGCCAGCAGCCCGACAGGGGTAGAGACCCAGTACTTC; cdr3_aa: CASSPTGVETQYF
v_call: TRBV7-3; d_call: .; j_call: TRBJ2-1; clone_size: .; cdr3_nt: TGTGCCAGCAGCACCGAAGCGACTCGAGCATGGAATGAGCAGTTCTTC; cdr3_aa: CASSTEATRAWNEQFF
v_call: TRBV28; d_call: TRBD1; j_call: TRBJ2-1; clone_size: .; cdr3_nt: TGTGCCAGCAGTTCCTCGGACAGGGTCGTCCACAATGAGCAGTTCTTC; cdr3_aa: CASSSSDRVVHNEQFF
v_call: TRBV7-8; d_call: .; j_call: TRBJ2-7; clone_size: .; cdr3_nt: TGTGCCCGCAAGCCGGATTACTACTCCTACGAGCAGTACTTC; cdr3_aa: CARKPDYYSYEQYF
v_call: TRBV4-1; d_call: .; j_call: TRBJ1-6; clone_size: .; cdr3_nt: TGCGCCAGCAGCCAAGATTTAGGGCGCGAGCAGTACTTT; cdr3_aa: CASSQDLGREQYF
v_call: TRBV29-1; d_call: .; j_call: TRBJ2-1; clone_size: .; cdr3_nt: TGCAGCGTTCGGAAACCCTACGAGCAGTTCTTC; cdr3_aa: CSVRKPYEQFF
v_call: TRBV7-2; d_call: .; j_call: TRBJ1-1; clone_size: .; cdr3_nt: TGTGCCAGCAGCTTAGCGCTAGCGGGGCGGACTGAAGCTTTCTTT; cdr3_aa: CASSLALAGRTEAFF
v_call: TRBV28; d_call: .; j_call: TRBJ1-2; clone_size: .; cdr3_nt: TGTGCCAGCAGTTTAGGGTCACAGGGATGGTATGGCTACACCTTC; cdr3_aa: CASSLGSQGWYGYTF
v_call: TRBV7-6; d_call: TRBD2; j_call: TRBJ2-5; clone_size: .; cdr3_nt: TGTGCCAGCAGCTTGCTAGCGGGGATCACCCAAGAGACCCAGTACTTC; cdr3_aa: CASSLLAGITQETQYF
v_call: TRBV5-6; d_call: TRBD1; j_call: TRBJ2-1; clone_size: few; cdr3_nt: TGTGCCAGCAGCCACCGGGACAGTTCTTACAATGAGCAGTTCTTC; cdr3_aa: CASSHRDSSYNEQFF
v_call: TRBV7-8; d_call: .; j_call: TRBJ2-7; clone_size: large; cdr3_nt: TGTGCCAGCAGCTTAAGTCGGAGGGGTGGCTACGAGCAGTACTTC; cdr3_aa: CASSLSRRGGYEQYF
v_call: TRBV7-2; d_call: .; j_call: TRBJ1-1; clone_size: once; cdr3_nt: TGTGCCAGCAGCTCCTATCGACGGAACACTGAAGCTTTCTTT; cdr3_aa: CASSSYRRNTEAFF
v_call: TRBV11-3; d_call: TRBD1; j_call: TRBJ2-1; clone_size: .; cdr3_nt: TGTGCCAGCAGCCCCCGACAGGGGTCCTACAATGAGCAGTTCTTC; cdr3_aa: CASSPRQGSYNEQFF
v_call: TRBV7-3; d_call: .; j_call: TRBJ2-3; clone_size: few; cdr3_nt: TGTGCCAGCAGCCCCCGGGGCCCGGATACGCAGTATTTT; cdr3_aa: CASSPRGPDTQYF
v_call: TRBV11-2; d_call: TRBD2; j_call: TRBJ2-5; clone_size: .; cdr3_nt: TGTGCCAGCAGCTTATCCCCAGCGGGAGGGACCCAGTACTTC; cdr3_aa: CASSLSPAGGTQYF
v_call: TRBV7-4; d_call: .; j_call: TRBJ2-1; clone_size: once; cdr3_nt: TGTGCCAGCAGCTTTAATCACAATGAGCAGTTCTTC; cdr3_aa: CASSFNHNEQFF
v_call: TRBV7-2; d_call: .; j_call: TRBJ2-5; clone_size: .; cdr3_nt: TGTGCCAGCAGCTTATCCGAGACCCAGTACTTC; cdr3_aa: CASSLSETQYF
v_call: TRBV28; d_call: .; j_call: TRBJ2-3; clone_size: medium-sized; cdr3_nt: TGTGCCAGCAGCAGCCCGGGGACCAAACCAGATACGCAGTATTTT; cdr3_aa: CASSSPGTKPDTQYF
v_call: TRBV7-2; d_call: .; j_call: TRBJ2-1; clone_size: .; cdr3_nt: TGTGCCAGCAGCTTAGAACAGATATACAATGAGCAGTTCTTC; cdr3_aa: CASSLEQIYNEQFF
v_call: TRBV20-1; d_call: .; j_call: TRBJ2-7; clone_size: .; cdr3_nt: TGCAGTGCTAGAGACGACTCTGGGTCCTACGAGCAGTACTTC; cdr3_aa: CSARDDSGSYEQYF
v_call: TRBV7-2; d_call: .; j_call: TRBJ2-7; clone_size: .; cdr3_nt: TGTGCCAGCAGCTTACGGCCTGAATGGGAGCAGTACTTC; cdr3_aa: CASSLRPEWEQYF
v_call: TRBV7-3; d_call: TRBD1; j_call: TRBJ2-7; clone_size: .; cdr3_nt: TGTGCCAGCAGCCAAACAGGGGACCAGCTACGCGAGCAGTACTTC; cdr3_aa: CASSQTGDQLREQYF
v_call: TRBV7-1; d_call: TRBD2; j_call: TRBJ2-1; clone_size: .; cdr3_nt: TGTGCCAGCAGCCCCGGGACTAGCGGGAGCGATGAGCAGTTCTTC; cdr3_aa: CASSPGTSGSDEQFF
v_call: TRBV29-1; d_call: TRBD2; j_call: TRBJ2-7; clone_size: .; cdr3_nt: TGCAGCGTCTCGGGAGGATACGAGCAGTACTTC; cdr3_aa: CSVSGGYEQYF
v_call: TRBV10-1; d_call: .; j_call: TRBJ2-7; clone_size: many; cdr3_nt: TGCGCCAGCAGTGTCTTCTCCTACGAGCAGTACTTC; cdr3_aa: CASSVFSYEQYF
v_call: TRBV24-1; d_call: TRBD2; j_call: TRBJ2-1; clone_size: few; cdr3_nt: TGTGCCACCAGTGACTCGGGACTAGCGGGAGATACGCAGTTCTTC; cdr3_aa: CATSDSGLAGDTQFF
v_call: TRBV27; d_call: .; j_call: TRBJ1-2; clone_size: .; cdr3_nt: TGTGCCAGCAGTTTCCCCTCAGGGGTTGGCTACACCTTC; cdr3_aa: CASSFPSGVGYTF
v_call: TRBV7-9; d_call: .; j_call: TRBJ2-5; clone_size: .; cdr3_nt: .; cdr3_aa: CASSFGAGTNTGELYF
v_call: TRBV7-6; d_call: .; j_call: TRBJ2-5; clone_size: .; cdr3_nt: TGTGCTAGCAGCCCATCGGGGATACAAGAGACCCAGTACTTC; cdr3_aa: CASSPSGIQETQYF
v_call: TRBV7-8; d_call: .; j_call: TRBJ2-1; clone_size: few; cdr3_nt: TGTGCCAGCAGCTTACGGGATAACTCCTACAATGAGCAGTTCTTC; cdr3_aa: CASSLRDNSYNEQFF
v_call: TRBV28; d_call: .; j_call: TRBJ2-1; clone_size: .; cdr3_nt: TGTGCCAGCAGTTTAACGGGGAATGAGCAGTTCTTC; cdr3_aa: CASSLTGNEQFF
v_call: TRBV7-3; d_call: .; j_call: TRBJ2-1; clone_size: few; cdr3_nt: TGTGCCAGCAGCTTAAACCCCCGGGGGAGCTCCTACAATGAGCAGTTCTTC; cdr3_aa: CASSLNPRGSSYNEQFF